The rows below give T cell receptor beta chains drawn from one sample of a study of T cell repertoires in cytomegalovirus infection. The antigens for these receptors are not known. TCRdb used MiXCR to reprocess the reads, holding one entry per CDR3 protein. Altogether around 99,000 distinct CDR3 sequences are present, around 28% being singletons, with the ten largest covering about 81%. The input for sequencing was CD8+ T cells from cultured PBMCs, taken from culture after CMV antigen stimulation. These receptors were taken from a human donor in good health (CMV status not recorded). Some clones in this sample may be carry-over from other donors' samples. Both conserved end residues are part of each CDR3. Fields, in order: CDR3 protein, CDR3 DNA, D gene, J gene, CDR3 length, clone size, V gene. D genes are given only for firm matches. Size values are once, few and many counts, or a class for expanded clones, and some rows have none.

cdr3_aa: CASSLGDNYGYTF
cdr3_nt: TGTGCCAGCAGCCTTGGGGACAACTATGGCTACACCTTC
d_call: NA
j_call: TRBJ1-2
cdr3_length: 13
clone_size: NA
v_call: TRBV11-2

cdr3_aa: CASSIRQGNTEAFF
cdr3_nt: TGTGCCAGTAGTATAAGGCAGGGAAACACTGAAGCTTTCTTT
d_call: NA
j_call: TRBJ1-1
cdr3_length: 14
clone_size: few
v_call: TRBV19

cdr3_aa: CASSSGGGINEKLFF
cdr3_nt: TGTGCCAGCAGTTCCGGAGGCGGCATTAATGAAAAACTGTTTTTT
d_call: NA
j_call: TRBJ1-4
cdr3_length: 15
clone_size: few
v_call: TRBV12-3/TRBV12-4

cdr3_aa: CASSLDGKLFF
cdr3_nt: TGTGCCAGCAGCTTGGATGGAAAACTGTTTTTT
d_call: NA
j_call: TRBJ1-4
cdr3_length: 11
clone_size: many
v_call: TRBV7-8

cdr3_aa: CASSTTNTGELFF
cdr3_nt: TGTGCCAGCAGTACGACGAACACCGGGGAGCTGTTTTTT
d_call: NA
j_call: TRBJ2-2
cdr3_length: 13
clone_size: few
v_call: TRBV12-3/TRBV12-4

cdr3_aa: CAGTTVTGVRYGYTF
cdr3_nt: TGTGCCGGGACCACCGTTACAGGGGTGAGATATGGCTACACCTTC
d_call: TRBD1
j_call: TRBJ1-2
cdr3_length: 15
clone_size: NA
v_call: TRBV7-9

cdr3_aa: CASSPGLRTDTQYF
cdr3_nt: TGTGCCAGTAGCCCCGGACTCCGCACAGATACGCAGTATTTT
d_call: NA
j_call: TRBJ2-3
cdr3_length: 14
clone_size: NA
v_call: TRBV19

cdr3_aa: CASSLPGDTIYF
cdr3_nt: TGTGCCAGCAGCTTACCCGGGGACACCATATATTTT
d_call: NA
j_call: TRBJ1-3
cdr3_length: 12
clone_size: NA
v_call: TRBV7-9

cdr3_aa: CASSHPLFGMVNEQFF
cdr3_nt: TGTGCCAGCAGCCACCCCTTGTTCGGAATGGTCAATGAGCAGTTCTTC
d_call: NA
j_call: TRBJ2-1
cdr3_length: 16
clone_size: many
v_call: TRBV7-8

cdr3_aa: CSVPERGAYNEQFF
cdr3_nt: TGCAGCGTGCCGGAGAGGGGAGCCTACAATGAGCAGTTCTTC
d_call: NA
j_call: TRBJ2-1
cdr3_length: 14
clone_size: few
v_call: TRBV29-1

cdr3_aa: CASSPRQGNYGYTF
cdr3_nt: TGTGCCAGCAGCCCCCGACAGGGAAACTATGGCTACACCTTC
d_call: TRBD1
j_call: TRBJ1-2
cdr3_length: 14
clone_size: NA
v_call: TRBV6-5

cdr3_aa: CASSYVEGEKLFF
cdr3_nt: TGTGCCAGCAGTTACGTTGAGGGTGAAAAACTGTTTTTT
d_call: NA
j_call: TRBJ1-4
cdr3_length: 13
clone_size: NA
v_call: TRBV6-2/TRBV6-3

cdr3_aa: CASSLLGTVNHEQFF
cdr3_nt: TGTGCCAGCAGCTTATTGGGGACAGTCAACCATGAGCAGTTCTTC
d_call: TRBD1
j_call: TRBJ2-1
cdr3_length: 15
clone_size: many
v_call: TRBV7-8

cdr3_aa: CASSLTTAYTDTQYF
cdr3_nt: TGTGCCAGCAGCCTAACAACAGCATACACAGATACGCAGTATTTT
d_call: NA
j_call: TRBJ2-3
cdr3_length: 15
clone_size: NA
v_call: TRBV11-3

cdr3_aa: CASSWGVTEAFF
cdr3_nt: TGTGCCAGCAGCTGGGGCGTTACTGAAGCTTTCTTT
d_call: NA
j_call: TRBJ1-1
cdr3_length: 12
clone_size: many
v_call: TRBV7-2

cdr3_aa: CASSSGPIYYGYTF
cdr3_nt: TGTGCCAGCAGTTCGGGACCAATCTACTATGGCTACACCTTC
d_call: NA
j_call: TRBJ1-2
cdr3_length: 14
clone_size: NA
v_call: TRBV6-2/TRBV6-3

cdr3_aa: CASSFMETQYF
cdr3_nt: TGTGCCAGCAGTTTTATGGAGACCCAGTACTTC
d_call: NA
j_call: TRBJ2-5
cdr3_length: 11
clone_size: few
v_call: TRBV12-3/TRBV12-4

cdr3_aa: CASSQEEWTEAFF
cdr3_nt: TGCGCCAGCAGCCAAGAGGAGTGGACTGAAGCTTTCTTT
d_call: NA
j_call: TRBJ1-1
cdr3_length: 13
clone_size: many
v_call: TRBV4-1

cdr3_aa: CASSPWTSGGWVDTQYF
cdr3_nt: TGCGCCAGCAGCCCGTGGACTAGCGGGGGTTGGGTAGATACGCAGTATTTT
d_call: TRBD2
j_call: TRBJ2-3
cdr3_length: 17
clone_size: NA
v_call: TRBV5-1

cdr3_aa: CSARAVNTEAFF
cdr3_nt: TGCAGTGCAAGGGCCGTGAACACTGAAGCTTTCTTT
d_call: NA
j_call: TRBJ1-1
cdr3_length: 12
clone_size: NA
v_call: TRBV20-1

cdr3_aa: CASSQDPSAGANTEAFF
cdr3_nt: TGCGCCAGCAGCCAAGATCCTTCGGCAGGCGCCAACACTGAAGCTTTCTTT
d_call: NA
j_call: TRBJ1-1
cdr3_length: 17
clone_size: few
v_call: TRBV4-1

cdr3_aa: CASSFSASDNEQFF
cdr3_nt: TGTGCCAGCAGCTTTAGCGCGTCAGACAATGAGCAGTTCTTC
d_call: NA
j_call: TRBJ2-1
cdr3_length: 14
clone_size: NA
v_call: TRBV7-8

cdr3_aa: CASSPTPGDPSAQYF
cdr3_nt: TGTGCCAGCAGCCCAACCCCAGGGGACCCCTCCGCGCAGTATTTT
d_call: NA
j_call: TRBJ2-3
cdr3_length: 15
clone_size: NA
v_call: TRBV7-3

cdr3_aa: CASSLAVLYNEQFF
cdr3_nt: TGTGCCAGCAGTTTAGCCGTTTTATACAATGAGCAGTTCTTC
d_call: NA
j_call: TRBJ2-1
cdr3_length: 14
clone_size: few
v_call: TRBV27

cdr3_aa: CASSEGFSSGNTIYF
cdr3_nt: TGTGCCAGCAGTGAGGGATTCTCCTCTGGAAACACCATATATTTT
d_call: NA
j_call: TRBJ1-3
cdr3_length: 15
clone_size: NA
v_call: TRBV2

cdr3_aa: CASSTRGSYGYTF
cdr3_nt: TGTGCCAGCAGTACCAGGGGTAGCTATGGCTACACCTTC
d_call: NA
j_call: TRBJ1-2
cdr3_length: 13
clone_size: NA
v_call: TRBV6-5

cdr3_aa: CASEGNTEAFF
cdr3_nt: TGTGCCAGCGAAGGGAACACTGAAGCTTTCTTT
d_call: NA
j_call: TRBJ1-1
cdr3_length: 11
clone_size: few
v_call: TRBV2

cdr3_aa: CSGLPVSILAGVYNEQFF
cdr3_nt: TGCAGTGGGCTCCCCGTATCCATCCTAGCGGGGGTGTACAATGAGCAGTTCTTC
d_call: TRBD2
j_call: TRBJ2-1
cdr3_length: 18
clone_size: few
v_call: TRBV20-1

cdr3_aa: CASSLMEGEISYEQYF
cdr3_nt: TGTGCCAGCAGTTTAATGGAAGGAGAGATCTCCTACGAGCAGTACTTC
d_call: NA
j_call: TRBJ2-7
cdr3_length: 16
clone_size: NA
v_call: TRBV27

cdr3_aa: CASSLGDGSYQPQHF
cdr3_nt: TGTGCCAGCAGCTTAGGGGACGGGTCATATCAGCCCCAGCATTTT
d_call: NA
j_call: TRBJ1-5
cdr3_length: 15
clone_size: many
v_call: TRBV7-2

cdr3_aa: CASSREGGGSTEAFF
cdr3_nt: TGCGCCAGCAGCCGAGAAGGGGGAGGAAGCACTGAAGCTTTCTTT
d_call: NA
j_call: TRBJ1-1
cdr3_length: 15
clone_size: few
v_call: TRBV4-1

cdr3_aa: CASSFAGENQPQHF
cdr3_nt: TGTGCCAGCAGTTTTGCAGGGGAAAATCAGCCCCAGCATTTT
d_call: NA
j_call: TRBJ1-5
cdr3_length: 14
clone_size: many
v_call: TRBV28

cdr3_aa: CASFRTGGVEQYF
cdr3_nt: TGTGCCAGCTTTAGGACAGGGGGTGTCGAGCAGTACTTC
d_call: TRBD1
j_call: TRBJ2-7
cdr3_length: 13
clone_size: NA
v_call: TRBV6-6

cdr3_aa: CASSLGRSTDTQYF
cdr3_nt: TGTGCCAGCAGTTTGGGACGAAGCACAGATACGCAGTATTTT
d_call: NA
j_call: TRBJ2-3
cdr3_length: 14
clone_size: many
v_call: TRBV28

cdr3_aa: CASSLWTSGGAGGETQYF
cdr3_nt: TGTGCCAGCAGTTTGTGGACTAGCGGGGGGGCTGGGGGAGAGACCCAGTACTTC
d_call: TRBD2
j_call: TRBJ2-5
cdr3_length: 18
clone_size: NA
v_call: TRBV28

cdr3_aa: CASSLVGTGDNEQFF
cdr3_nt: TGTGCCAGCAGCTTAGTTGGGACAGGGGACAATGAGCAGTTCTTC
d_call: TRBD1
j_call: TRBJ2-1
cdr3_length: 15
clone_size: NA
v_call: TRBV7-9

cdr3_aa: CASSLLAGGSDEQFF
cdr3_nt: TGTGCCAGCAGCTTACTAGCGGGGGGGTCCGATGAGCAGTTCTTC
d_call: TRBD2
j_call: TRBJ2-1
cdr3_length: 15
clone_size: many
v_call: TRBV7-2

cdr3_aa: CASTPTISDSSYEQYF
cdr3_nt: TGTGCCAGCACCCCTACGATCTCCGACAGCTCCTACGAGCAGTACTTC
d_call: NA
j_call: TRBJ2-7
cdr3_length: 16
clone_size: NA
v_call: TRBV11-2

cdr3_aa: CASSASGGTSYEQYF
cdr3_nt: TGTGCCAGTAGTGCTAGCGGGGGGACCTCCTACGAGCAGTACTTC
d_call: TRBD2
j_call: TRBJ2-7
cdr3_length: 15
clone_size: NA
v_call: TRBV19

cdr3_aa: CARFGGQGQGYTF
cdr3_nt: TGTGCCAGGTTCGGGGGGCAGGGTCAAGGCTACACCTTC
d_call: NA
j_call: TRBJ1-2
cdr3_length: 13
clone_size: NA
v_call: TRBV2